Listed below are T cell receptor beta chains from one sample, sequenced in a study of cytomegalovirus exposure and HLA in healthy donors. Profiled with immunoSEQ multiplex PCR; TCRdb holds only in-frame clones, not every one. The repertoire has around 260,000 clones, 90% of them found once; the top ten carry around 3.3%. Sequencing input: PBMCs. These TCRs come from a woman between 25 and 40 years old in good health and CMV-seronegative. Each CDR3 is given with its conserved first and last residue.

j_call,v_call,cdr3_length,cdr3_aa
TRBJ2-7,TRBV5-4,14,CASSYGTGSYEQYF
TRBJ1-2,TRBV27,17,CASSPRLDRLVDYGYTF
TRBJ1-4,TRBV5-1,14,CASSYGPTNEKLFF
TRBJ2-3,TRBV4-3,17,CASSQDRAGGSTDTQYF
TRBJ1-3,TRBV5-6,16,CASSLALGTSGNTIYF
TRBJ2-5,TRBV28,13,CARLPGPQETQYF
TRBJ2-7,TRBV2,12,CASSQTEYEQYF
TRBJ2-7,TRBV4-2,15,CASSQDEGRSYEQYF
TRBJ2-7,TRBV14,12,CASSQGRDGEGF
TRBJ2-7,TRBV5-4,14,CASSPQGRDYEQYF
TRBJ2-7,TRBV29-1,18,CSVENSFISGTGTYEQYF
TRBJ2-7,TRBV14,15,CASSRSRDIAYEQYF
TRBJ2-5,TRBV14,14,CASSHGHEQETQYF
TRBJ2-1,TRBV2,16,CASTAGTGGRYNEQFF
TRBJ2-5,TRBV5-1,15,CASSFRQGVRETQYF
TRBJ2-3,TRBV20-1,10,CSAHADTQYF
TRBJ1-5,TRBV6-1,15,CASIEEGYSNQPQHF
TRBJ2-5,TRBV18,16,CASSPSLGRSQETQYF
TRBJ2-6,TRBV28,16,CASSFYRGTGANVLTF
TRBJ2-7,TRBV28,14,CASSLGQGIYEQYF
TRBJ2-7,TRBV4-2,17,CASSYTASTGASYEQYF
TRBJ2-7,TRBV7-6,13,CASSPGVAYEQYF
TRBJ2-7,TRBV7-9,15,CASSPPYGDPYEQYF
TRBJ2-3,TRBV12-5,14,CASGLGSTTDTQYF
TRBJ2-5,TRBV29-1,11,CSVADMKTQYF
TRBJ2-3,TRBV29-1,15,CSVAETPLRTDTQYF
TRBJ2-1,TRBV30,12,CAWSVLYNEQFF
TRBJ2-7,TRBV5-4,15,CASSMTRDSSYEQYF
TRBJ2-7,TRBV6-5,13,CASRTGTSYEQYF
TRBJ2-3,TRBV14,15,CASSQYRTITDTQYF
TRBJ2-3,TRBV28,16,CASSPRTAGDTDTQYF
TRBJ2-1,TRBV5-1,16,CASSSRTGQGRDEQFF
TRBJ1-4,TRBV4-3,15,CASSQSPRDLEKLFF
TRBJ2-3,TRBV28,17,CASSLFPGQTSTDTQYF
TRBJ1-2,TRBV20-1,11,CSATGVYGYTF
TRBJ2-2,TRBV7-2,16,CASSSSGIFSTGELFF
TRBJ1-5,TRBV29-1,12,CSVRQGNQPQHF
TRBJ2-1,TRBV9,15,CASSVALGSYNEQFF
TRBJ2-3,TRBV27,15,CASSLSAGGTDTQYF
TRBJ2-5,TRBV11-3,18,CASSLEPPFSGRGETQYF
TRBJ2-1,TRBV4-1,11,CASSQGGEQFF
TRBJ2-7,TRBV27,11,CATRGADEQYF
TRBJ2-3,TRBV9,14,CASSVVSHSDTQYF
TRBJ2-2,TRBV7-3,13,CASSTTSTGELFF
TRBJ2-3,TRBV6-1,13,CASHRTLTDTQYF
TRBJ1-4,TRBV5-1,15,CASSLGGTGYEKLFF
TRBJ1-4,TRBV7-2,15,CASSLARTTNEKLFF
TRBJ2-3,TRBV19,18,CASSMAAGMGGSMDTQYF
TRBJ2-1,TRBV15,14,CATSRGRDHNEQFF
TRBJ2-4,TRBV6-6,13,CASSRPVGNIQYF